The 4 T cell receptor beta chains in this list originate from one sample, sequenced in a study of T cell repertoires in cytomegalovirus infection. TCRdb analysed the reads with MiXCR anew, one entry per CDR3 protein. The sample lists hundreds of thousands of distinct CDR3 sequences, more than 20% occurring once. Sequencing was performed on CD8+ T cells from PBMCs. These receptor sequences come from a human donor in good health (CMV status not recorded). Some clones in this sample may be carry-over from other donors' samples.

The genes are TRBV9 and TRBJ1-3; the match to TRBD1 covers 9 bases. Germline trimming cut 2 bases from V and 3 bases from J; bases unmatched to any gene: 0. CDR3 length: 14 residues. Germline V gene data show CDR1 as SGDLS and CDR2 as YYNGEE. The CDR3 region has the DNA TGTGCCAGCAGCGTGGGACAGGGTGGAAACACCATATATTTT. The encoded protein is CASSVGQGGNTIYF.

In its sample, this clonotype was seen many times. The gene calls are TRBV28 and TRBJ2-5; D not resolved. The CDR3 has 16 amino acids. Trimming shortened V by 6 bases and J by 1 base, and 18 bases separated the two germline ends. The germline V gene has CDR1 MDHEN and CDR2 SYDVKM. Written as DNA, the CDR3 is TGTGCCAGCAGCTCTTCCCCCAGCGTACTCCAAGAGACCCAGTACTTC. Encoded protein: CASSSSPSVLQETQYF.

This clonotype was detected many times. The rearrangement joins TRBV7-9 to TRBJ2-5, with D perhaps being TRBD1 or TRBD2 (6 bases each). The CDR3 totals 15 residues. Germline values: CDR1 SEHNR, CDR2 FQNEAQ (reference sequence). The ends were cut back, 4 bases at V and 4 bases at J, with 16 bases in the middle. This CDR3 is CASSSEGGVGETQYF. CDR3 sequence (DNA): TGTGCCAGCAGCTCGGAGGGGGGTGTCGGAGAGACCCAGTACTTC.

This clonotype was seen repeatedly, ten times or more. The chain couples TRBV12-5 to TRBJ2-2; unclear D gene. This CDR3 region has 12 residues. Germline V gives CDR1 LGHNT, CDR2 FRNRAP. The germline V and J ends were trimmed by 3 bases and 5 bases, with 4 bases remaining between them. The CDR3 reads CASGFRTGELFF. The CDR3 DNA sequence: TGTGCTAGTGGTTTCCGGACCGGGGAGCTGTTTTTT.